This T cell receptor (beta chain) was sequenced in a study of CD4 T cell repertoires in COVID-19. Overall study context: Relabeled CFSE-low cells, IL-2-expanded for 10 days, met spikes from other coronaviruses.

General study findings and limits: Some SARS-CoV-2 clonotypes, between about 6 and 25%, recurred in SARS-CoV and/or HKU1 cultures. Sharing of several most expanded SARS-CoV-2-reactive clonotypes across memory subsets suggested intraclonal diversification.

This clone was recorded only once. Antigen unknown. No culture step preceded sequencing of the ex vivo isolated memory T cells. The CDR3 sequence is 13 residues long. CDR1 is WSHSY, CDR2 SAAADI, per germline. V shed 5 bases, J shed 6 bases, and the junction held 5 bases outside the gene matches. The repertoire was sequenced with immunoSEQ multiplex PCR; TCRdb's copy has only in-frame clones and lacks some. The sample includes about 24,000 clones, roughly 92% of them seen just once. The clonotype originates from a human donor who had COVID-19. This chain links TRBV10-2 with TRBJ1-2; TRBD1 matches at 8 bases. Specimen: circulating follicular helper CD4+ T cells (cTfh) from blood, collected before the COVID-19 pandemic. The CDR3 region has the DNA TGCGCCAGCAGTACCCAGGGGGCGCATGGCTACACCTTC. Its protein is CASSTQGAHGYTF.